Sequencing of this T cell receptor (beta chain) was carried out in a study of T-cell memory formation after mild COVID-19. Study-wide results and limits: Later expanders leaned toward CD4+, whereas clones contracting from day 15 to 85 were balanced CD4/CD8. Day 37-peaking second-wave clones had unconfirmed SARS-CoV-2 specificity. CM and EM subsets held most contracting CD4+ clones; EMRA held CD8+ ones.

This clonotype was found a few times. Its antigen remains unidentified. TCRdb reprocessed the 5' RACE reads via MiXCR and lists one record per CDR3 protein. The table shows a few hundred thousand distinct CDR3 sequences, with about 20% occurring only once. Material for sequencing was PBMCs or a T cell subset sorted from them (not recorded which). This TCR came from an adult woman who had mild COVID-19 (a few samples of this study predate the infection). Cell type and time point are not known.

The CDR3 sequence is CASKSAGELFF. CDR3 nucleotides: TGCGCCAGCAAGAGCGCCGGGGAGCTGTTTTTT. The chain carries TRBV5-1 and TRBJ2-2; D is uncertain. The CDR3 has 11 residues. In germline, CDR1 is SGHRS, CDR2 YFSETQ. V was shortened by 6 bases and J by 6 bases, with 6 bases between the two germline ends.